These 22 T cell receptor beta chains originate from one sample sequenced in a study of human thymus T cells. Surgeons resected thymus tissue during corrective heart surgery. Assay: immunoSEQ multiplex PCR; the TCRdb copy retains only in-frame clones and omits some. The sample lists some 130,000 clones, just under 95% occurring once. The material sequenced was thymus tissue. The origin of the receptors is a boy under three years old with a congenital heart defect but otherwise immunologically healthy.

The J gene is TRBJ1-2, the V gene TRBV2; TRBD1 agrees at 12 bases. The CDR3 is made up of 17 amino acids. V dropped 5 bases and J dropped 4; count of bases not matched to a gene: 11. Per germline, CDR1 SNHLY and CDR2 FYNNEI. As DNA, the CDR3 is TGTGCCAGCAGTCCTCGGGACAGGGGGCGACCGCCCTATGGCTACACCTTC. Its translation: CASSPRDRGRPPYGYTF.

The chain joins TRBV4-2 to TRBJ2-3; 7 bases are a match to TRBD1. The germline V gene encodes CDR1 LGHNA and CDR2 YNFKEQ. J lost 1 base, V lost 3 bases, and 4 bases had no gene match. CDR3 length equals 15 residues. In nucleotides, the CDR3 is TGTGCCAGCAGCCATGGTGGACAGGGCACAGATACGCAGTATTTT. It translates to CASSHGGQGTDTQYF.

This chain joins TRBV28 and TRBJ2-7; the D call may be TRBD1 or TRBD2 (5 bases each). V was shortened by 6 bases and J by 5 bases, with 11 bases between the two germline ends. The CDR3 sequence is 12 residues long. Looked up from germline, CDR1 is MDHEN and CDR2 is SYDVKM. DNA of the CDR3: TGTGCCAGCAGGTCCCGGGGCAACGAGCAGTACTTC. Translation gives CASRSRGNEQYF.

This rearrangement joins TRBV5-4 to TRBJ1-1; the D is unclear. CDR3 length: 14 residues. Germline V gene lookup returns CDR1 SGHNT and CDR2 YYREEE (reference sequence). V lost 4 bases to trimming and J lost 5 bases, with 15 bases between them. The CDR3 DNA is TGTGCCAGCAGCCCACCAGCCCCCGGGACTGAAGCTTTCTTT. Its translation: CASSPPAPGTEAFF.

The chain employs TRBV27 and TRBJ2-3; 9 bases fit TRBD2. This CDR3 has 16 amino acids. After removal of 6 bases from V and 2 bases from J, the junction contained 9 bases not matched to a gene. Germline assignment: CDR1 MNHEY and CDR2 SMNVEV (reference sequence). The CDR3 loop reads CASSPGLALLTDTQYF. Here the CDR3 DNA reads TGTGCCAGCAGCCCGGGACTAGCCCTTCTCACAGATACGCAGTATTTT.

CDR3 nucleotides: TGTGCCAGCAGCTTATTCAGGGTCTCCTCTGGAAACACCATATATTTT. Protein product: CASSLFRVSSGNTIYF. The gene calls are TRBV7-3 and TRBJ1-3, with D possibly TRBD1 on 5 matching bases. V gave up 2 bases and J gave up 0 bases, with 11 bases separating them. The germline gives CDR1 SGHTA, CDR2 FQGTGA. This CDR3 has 16 amino acids.

The chain carries TRBV7-9 and TRBJ1-2; perhaps TRBD1 as D (5 bases). This CDR3 has 15 amino acids. Germline CDR1 is SEHNR and CDR2 is FQNEAQ (reference sequence). V was shortened by 6 bases and J by 7 bases, with 21 bases between the two germline ends. The CDR3 spells CASRAGREGFGGYTF. DNA for the CDR3: TGTGCCAGCAGAGCAGGGCGGGAGGGTTTCGGTGGCTACACCTTC.

The chain employs TRBV7-2 and TRBJ2-7; 7 nucleotides line up with TRBD1. The V gene end was trimmed by 0 bases and the J gene end by 6 bases; junction bases not matched to a gene: 11. Looked up from germline, CDR1 is SGHTA and CDR2 is FQGNSA. This CDR3 is 16 amino acids long. CDR3 bases: TGTGCCAGCAGCTTAGCGCCACACCGGGACAGCAGCGAGCAGTACTTC. Protein sequence: CASSLAPHRDSSEQYF.

This chain uses TRBV6-1 with TRBJ2-1; D remains unclear. Germline V lookup: CDR1 MNHNS, CDR2 SASEGT. The CDR3 has 15 residues. V was shortened by 1 base and J by 0 bases, with 7 bases between the two germline ends. CDR3 protein: CASSEVGGSYNEQFF. Here the CDR3 DNA reads TGTGCCAGCAGTGAAGTGGGCGGCTCCTACAATGAGCAGTTCTTC.

The chain has TRBV19 and TRBJ2-2; 12 bases match TRBD2. Germline CDR1 reads LNHDA; CDR2 reads SQIVND (reference sequence). The trim removed 8 bases at V and 6 bases at J, leaving 10 bases unmatched. This CDR3 is built from 16 residues. The CDR3 DNA reads TGTGCCAGTTCTCCCTTTCCTAGCGGGGGGGCCGGGGAGCTGTTTTTT. Encoded protein: CASSPFPSGGAGELFF.

This chain connects TRBV12-5 to TRBJ2-3; 7 bases match TRBD2. This CDR3 spans 19 amino acids. Germline V gene data show CDR1 as LGHNT and CDR2 as FRNRAP. V dropped 3 bases and J dropped 3; count of bases not matched to a gene: 18. DNA of the CDR3: TGTGCTAGTGGTTTATCAAGGCGCCTCAGCGGGGTGGGAACAGATACGCAGTATTTT. Protein product: CASGLSRRLSGVGTDTQYF.

The CDR3 DNA reads as TGTGCCAGCAGCTTAGCGCGGAGGACTGCTGTGAACACTGAAGCTTTCTTT. Its translation: CASSLARRTAVNTEAFF. The chain employs TRBV7-9 and TRBJ1-1; D is unclear. The V and J ends lost 0 bases and 0 bases respectively, with 14 bases between them. CDR1 SEHNR and CDR2 FQNEAQ come from the germline V gene (reference sequence). CDR3 length equals 17 residues.

Here the CDR3 reads CASSYDRTEAFF. The CDR3 nucleotides read TGTGCCAGCAGTTACGACAGGACTGAAGCTTTCTTT. This sequence joins TRBV6-5 and TRBJ1-1, with D possibly matching TRBD1 (6 bases). The CDR3 spans 12 residues. V lost 2 bases to trimming and J lost 5 bases, with 6 bases between them. Germline loops: CDR1 MNHEY, CDR2 SVGAGI.

This clone has only a few counts. This sequence joins TRBV6-5 and TRBJ2-1; 8 bases are a match to TRBD2. The CDR3 has 13 amino acids. Unmatched junction bases numbered 2, after V lost 6 bases and J lost 4 bases. Germline CDR1 is MNHEY and CDR2 is SVGAGI. CDR3 DNA sequence: TGTGCCAGCAGGAAGCGGGGGTACAATGAGCAGTTCTTC. Protein: CASRKRGYNEQFF.

The V and J genes are TRBV19 and TRBJ2-7, with 11 nucleotides matching TRBD1. Germline V CDR1 and CDR2: LNHDA, SQIVND (reference sequence). Trimming at V came to 8 bases and at J to 3 bases, leaving 9 bases not matched to a gene. The CDR3 covers 15 residues. The CDR3 DNA reads TGTGCCAGTCAACTCGGGACAGGGGGTATCTACGAGCAGTACTTC. Translated: CASQLGTGGIYEQYF.

The rearrangement joins TRBV30 to TRBJ1-1; TRBD1 aligns across 7 bases. V lost 5 bases, J lost 0 bases, and 21 bases stayed unmatched. The CDR3 has 19 amino acids. Germline CDR1 GTSNPN, CDR2 SVGIG (reference sequence). CDR3 nucleotide sequence: TGTGCCTGGGTGGGGTGGGGACAGATCCCCGTGGGGCTGAACACTGAAGCTTTCTTT. Its translation: CAWVGWGQIPVGLNTEAFF.

J is TRBJ2-1 and V is TRBV11-2, with TRBD1 identical over 8 bases. Germline V gives CDR1 SGHAT, CDR2 FQNNGV. V shed 7 bases, J shed 13 bases, and the junction held 12 bases outside the gene matches. This CDR3 spans 13 amino acids. Here the CDR3 DNA reads TGTGCCAGCACCCCCTGGGGCAGGGGGCGTCAGTTCTTC. Translated: CASTPWGRGRQFF.

In this sample, this clone turned up a few times. V is TRBV4-2 and J is TRBJ1-1, with 7 bases matching TRBD1. The germline V gene has CDR1 LGHNA and CDR2 YNFKEQ. With V trimmed by 1 base and J by 8 bases, 4 bases remained unmatched. The CDR3 extends over 13 amino acids. The CDR3 protein is CASSQAGGLEAFF. The CDR3 coding sequence is TGTGCCAGCAGCCAAGCAGGGGGGTTGGAAGCTTTCTTT.

The genes are TRBV7-9 and TRBJ2-1; TRBD2 matches at 14 bases. CDR1 SEHNR and CDR2 FQNEAQ come from the germline V gene (reference sequence). This CDR3 has 18 amino acids. Losses at the gene ends were 5 bases for V and 4 bases for J; bases not matched to a gene: 10. Here the CDR3 reads CASSGRTSGGPRYNEQFF. The DNA for the CDR3 is TGTGCCAGCAGCGGACGGACTAGCGGGGGGCCTAGATACAATGAGCAGTTCTTC.

V gene TRBV28 combines with J gene TRBJ1-5, with 8 bases that match TRBD1. CDR1 and CDR2 from the germline V gene are MDHEN and SYDVKM. This CDR3 is 22 amino acids long. The ends lost 7 bases at V and 7 bases at J; junction bases unmatched: 33. The CDR3 nucleotides are TGTGCCAGCATCCCCTCTCCGGGACAGGAGCTGCTCGGAGTGGGGGCAAGGCAGCCCCAGCATTTT. Translated, it gives CASIPSPGQELLGVGARQPQHF.

This clone was detected once. The chain has TRBV9 and TRBJ1-2, with 7 bases identical to TRBD1. Germline V gene data show CDR1 as SGDLS and CDR2 as YYNGEE. The length of the CDR3 is 14 residues. The V segment lost 3 bases and the J segment 5 bases; nucleotides outside the gene matches: 7. CDR3 DNA: TGTGCCAGCAGCGAGGGGGCAGGACAATATGGCTACACCTTC. Translation gives CASSEGAGQYGYTF.

V and J are TRBV11-3 and TRBJ2-6; 7 bases are shared with TRBD2. The germline CDR1 and CDR2 sequences are SGHNT and YENEEA. This CDR3 has 17 residues. After removal of 6 bases from V and 1 base from J, the junction contained 9 bases not matched to a gene. The CDR3 reads CASRLQAGLSGANVLTF. Here the CDR3 DNA reads TGTGCCAGCAGGTTACAAGCGGGGTTATCTGGGGCCAACGTCCTGACTTTC.